Listed here are 27 T cell receptor beta chains from one sample, sequenced in a study of blood T cells in healthy people across ages. Using a J-beta primer mix together with a sample-barcoded 5' primer, a second PCR was run for roughly 6 to 12 cycles. TCRdb passed the 5' RACE reads through MiXCR, listing each CDR3 protein once. The sample has around 1,500,000 distinct CDR3 sequences; 28% are singletons. The sequencing input was blood. Receptors were obtained from a young woman in good health.

The V call is TRBV14, the J call TRBJ2-1; 10 bases align to TRBD2. Per germline, CDR1 SGHDN and CDR2 FVKESK. J was trimmed by 6 bases and V by 3 bases; bases with no gene match: 8. The CDR3 runs to 16 residues. The CDR3 DNA reads TGTGCCAGCAGCCAGATAGCGGGGGGTACGGGCAATGAGCAGTTCTTC. This encodes CASSQIAGGTGNEQFF.

This chain connects TRBV7-9 to TRBJ1-3; no reliable D call. Germline V gene sequence: CDR1 SEHNR, CDR2 FQNEAQ (reference sequence). V lost 11 bases and J lost 4, with 9 bases in between. The CDR3 runs 11 residues. The CDR3 nucleotides are TGTGCCTGGGCATCAGGAAACACCATATATTTT. Encoded protein: CAWASGNTIYF.

The rearrangement joins TRBV28 to TRBJ2-5, with unresolved D. V lost 7 bases to trimming and J lost 5 bases, with 17 bases between them. Germline V CDR1 and CDR2: MDHEN, SYDVKM. This CDR3 is 14 amino acids long. CDR3 in DNA: TGTGCCAGCACCTTAGGGCGAGGCCTGGAGACCCAGTACTTC. It codes for CASTLGRGLETQYF.

This clonotype was counted ten times or more. The rearrangement uses TRBV15 and TRBJ2-7; D is uncertain. The germline V and J ends were trimmed by 0 bases and 7 bases, with 13 bases remaining between them. There are 14 residues in the CDR3. Per germline, CDR1 LNHNV and CDR2 YYDKDF (reference sequence). The CDR3 loop reads CATSREGPYEEQYF. In nucleotides, the CDR3 is TGTGCCACCAGCAGAGAAGGGCCCTATGAGGAGCAGTACTTC.

On this clonotype itself: A clone one base away is much larger, so this may be a read error. The chain joins TRBV29-1 to TRBJ1-2; no clear D gene. The V gene lost 4 bases and the J gene lost 4 bases, with 13 bases spanning the gap. Germline values: CDR1 SQVTM, CDR2 ANQGSEA. The CDR3 sequence is 13 residues long. The CDR3 is CSVVTLEFYGYTF. The CDR3 coding sequence is TGCAGCGTTGTAACTCTCGAGTTCTATGGCTACACCTTC.

This rearrangement joins TRBV29-1 to TRBJ2-2, with 9 bases aligning to TRBD2. Losses at the gene ends were 7 bases for V and 3 bases for J; bases not matched to a gene: 9. Germline values: CDR1 SQVTM, CDR2 ANQGSEA. CDR3 length: 15 residues. In DNA, the CDR3 is TGCAGCGCCTTAGGAATAGCGGGAGACACCGGGGAGCTGTTTTTT. Protein sequence: CSALGIAGDTGELFF.

There are a few counts of this clonotype. V gene TRBV20-1 combines with J gene TRBJ2-3; D is possibly TRBD1 or TRBD2 (6 bases each). V was shortened by 5 bases and J by 5 bases, with 23 bases between the two germline ends. Per germline, CDR1 DFQATT and CDR2 SNEGSKA (reference sequence). The CDR3 loop spans 16 amino acids. CDR3 amino acids: CSAHRTTGASGDTQYF. CDR3 nucleotide sequence: TGCAGTGCTCACCGCACCACGGGGGCGAGTGGAGATACGCAGTATTTT.

This clonotype was seen more than once but under ten times. V usage is TRBV2 and J usage is TRBJ1-2; TRBD1 matches at 7 bases. CDR1 and CDR2 (germline): SNHLY, FYNNEI. The CDR3 spans 12 residues. V shed 6 bases, J shed 7 bases, and the junction held 5 bases outside the gene matches. The CDR3 sequence is CASRVDRAGYTF. CDR3 sequence (DNA): TGTGCCAGCAGGGTAGACAGGGCTGGCTACACCTTC.

There are a few counts of this clonotype. The V gene is TRBV6-6, the J gene TRBJ1-5; the D gene is possibly TRBD1 (5 bases). V shed 7 bases and J shed 4 bases, with 11 bases lying between them. The germline V gene encodes CDR1 MNHNY and CDR2 SVGAGI (reference sequence). This CDR3 comprises 13 residues. The CDR3 loop reads CASTAGANQPQHF. CDR3 in DNA: TGTGCCAGCACCGCCGGGGCTAATCAGCCCCAGCATTTT.

The chain employs TRBV20-1 and TRBJ1-2, with a tentative D call TRBD1 (6 bases). Trimming stripped 3 bases from V and 4 bases from J, with 15 bases between. CDR3 size: 14 residues. Germline loops: CDR1 DFQATT, CDR2 SNEGSKA (reference sequence). CDR3 residues: CSASAGAGGYGYTF. The CDR3 DNA reads as TGCAGTGCTAGTGCAGGGGCTGGCGGCTATGGCTACACCTTC.

The CDR3 nucleotides are TGTGCCATCAGTGAAAGACAGGGGGCCTATGGCTACACCTTC. The encoded protein is CAISERQGAYGYTF. This chain joins TRBV10-3 and TRBJ1-2, with 10 bases lining up with TRBD1. V lost 3 bases, J lost 4 bases, and 2 bases stayed unmatched. The CDR3 length is 14 residues. Germline V lookup: CDR1 ENHRY, CDR2 SYGVKD.

The sample holds a few counts of this clonotype. The CDR3 spells CASSSRGRGEGYTF. Here the CDR3 DNA reads TGTGCCAGCAGTTCAAGGGGACGGGGTGAAGGCTACACCTTC. The J gene is TRBJ1-2, the V gene TRBV7-2; tentatively, D is TRBD1 (5 bases). CDR3 length equals 14 residues. The germline V gene encodes CDR1 SGHTA and CDR2 FQGNSA. V lost 6 bases, J lost 8 bases, and 19 bases lay in between.

In this sample, this clonotype turned up a few times. At one end, the junction sequence differs from germline, possibly due to a read error. The chain combines TRBV6-2 or TRBV6-3 with TRBJ2-1, with a possible D match to TRBD2 (5 bases). The CDR3 is made up of 15 amino acids. Germline CDR1 and CDR2: MNHEY and SVGEGT. The CDR3 DNA reads TGTACCAGCAGTTACGGGGTCGGCTACTACAATGAGCAGTTCTTC. Amino acids: CTSSYGVGYYNEQFF.

The chain is built from TRBV4-1 and TRBJ2-1; no reliable D call. V was clipped by 3 bases and J by 2 bases, with 5 bases between them. The CDR3 sequence is 13 residues long. The germline V gene has CDR1 MGHRA and CDR2 YSYEKL. The CDR3 is CASSHPAYNEQFF. The DNA of the CDR3 is TGCGCCAGCAGCCACCCAGCCTACAATGAGCAGTTCTTC.

This clonotype was counted many times. The chain uses TRBV10-3 and TRBJ2-3; weak D call: TRBD1 (5 bases). This CDR3 has 13 residues. Trimming removed 10 bases at V and 2 bases at J, with 13 bases between. Germline V gene lookup returns CDR1 ENHRY and CDR2 SYGVKD. The CDR3 sequence: CATTLDITDTQYF. In nucleotides, the CDR3 is TGTGCCACCACCCTGGACATCACAGATACGCAGTATTTT.

This clonotype appeared a few times. The chain uses TRBV29-1 and TRBJ2-7; 10 positions match TRBD2. The CDR3 consists of 14 residues. The J segment lost 3 bases and the V segment lost 4 bases, leaving 6 bases of the junction unmatched. The germline CDR1 and CDR2 sequences are SQVTM and ANQGSEA. In nucleotides, the CDR3 is TGCAGCGTTGGGCCTCTAGCGGGGGACTACGAGCAGTACTTC. Its protein product is CSVGPLAGDYEQYF.

The rearrangement joins TRBV2 to TRBJ2-7; 7 bases line up with TRBD1. V gave up 8 bases and J gave up 3 bases; unmatched junction bases: 7. The CDR3 extends over 13 amino acids. Germline V CDR1 and CDR2: SNHLY, FYNNEI. For the CDR3, the DNA is TGTGCCAGCCGCTGGGACAGAAACTACGAGCAGTACGTC. This gives the protein CASRWDRNYEQYV.

The CDR3 here is CASSLASGGLPFYEQYF. CDR3 bases: TGTGCCAGCAGCTTGGCTAGCGGGGGTCTCCCCTTCTACGAGCAGTACTTC. The J gene is TRBJ2-7, the V gene TRBV5-6, with 10 bases identical to TRBD2. Trimming removed 0 bases from V and 3 bases from J; junction bases left unmatched: 9. This CDR3 has 17 amino acids. Germline values: CDR1 SGHDT, CDR2 YYEEEE.

This clonotype has a count of ten or more. The V call is TRBV12-3 or TRBV12-4, the J call TRBJ2-3; D may be TRBD1 (5 bases). V was pared by 3 bases and J by 6 bases, with 13 bases between. The CDR3 spans 14 residues. CDR3 in amino acids: CASSLAGIRDTQYF. CDR3 DNA: TGTGCCAGCAGTTTGGCAGGGATTAGGGATACGCAGTATTTT.

V usage is TRBV7-8 and J usage is TRBJ2-7, with a weak D call TRBD1 (6 bases). Germline V gene data show CDR1 as SGHVS and CDR2 as FQNEAQ. Trimming pared 5 bases from V and 4 bases from J, leaving 12 bases between. The CDR3 length is 13 residues. CDR3: CASSHGRGYEQYF. The CDR3 DNA sequence: TGTGCCAGCAGCCACGGCAGGGGTTACGAGCAGTACTTC.

Many counts were recorded for this clonotype. The chain has TRBV24-1 and TRBJ2-1; 11 bases are shared with TRBD2. Germline CDR1 is KGHDR and CDR2 is SFDVKD. This CDR3 has 13 residues. The ends lost 9 bases at V and 4 bases at J; junction bases unmatched: 1. CDR3 protein: CATSSGRYNEQFF. DNA of the CDR3: TGTGCCACCTCTAGCGGGAGGTACAATGAGCAGTTCTTC.

The V and J genes are TRBV7-2 and TRBJ1-4; D is unresolved. The CDR3 loop spans 15 amino acids. Trimming stripped 5 bases from V and 6 bases from J, with 16 bases between. Germline V CDR1 and CDR2: SGHTA, FQGNSA. The CDR3 region is CASSRDIIFDEKLFF. DNA for the CDR3: TGTGCCAGCAGCCGAGACATCATCTTTGATGAAAAACTGTTTTTT.

Points on this clonotype: Being one base from a much bigger clone, this may be a read error. This chain uses TRBV20-1 with TRBJ1-2, with 7 bases fitting TRBD1. V trimming: 5 bases; J trimming: 2 bases; junction bases outside the gene matches: 5. CDR3 length: 13 residues. Germline CDR1 DFQATT, CDR2 SNEGSKA (reference sequence). This chain's CDR3 is CSALRDRNYGYTF. The CDR3 nucleotides read TGCAGTGCTCTCCGGGACAGAAACTATGGCTACACCTTC.

The chain couples TRBV5-1 to TRBJ2-7, with 7 bases lining up with TRBD1. CDR1 and CDR2 (germline): SGHRS, YFSETQ. The length of the CDR3 is 15 residues. V lost 4 bases to trimming and J lost 3 bases; unmatched junction nucleotides: 10. The CDR3 DNA follows: TGCGCCAGCAGCCCACAGGGGTCTTCCTACTACGAGCAGTACGTC. Translated: CASSPQGSSYYEQYV.

This chain connects TRBV3-1 to TRBJ2-7; D is undetermined. The germline V gene encodes CDR1 LGHDT and CDR2 YNNKEL (reference sequence). This CDR3 has 11 residues. Trimming cost V 1 base and J 12 bases, with 10 bases left between them. The CDR3 sequence is CASSQADQSYF. CDR3 in DNA: TGTGCCAGCAGCCAAGCTGACCAGTCGTACTTC.

The sample holds one count of this clonotype. V gene TRBV24-1 combines with J gene TRBJ1-1, with 8 bases fitting TRBD1. CDR1 and CDR2 (germline): KGHDR, SFDVKD. The CDR3 runs 13 residues. V lost 6 bases and J lost 4; bases outside the gene matches: 3. Here the CDR3 reads CATSRTGGTEAFF. DNA for the CDR3: TGTGCCACCAGTCGAACAGGGGGCACTGAAGCTTTCTTT.

The rearrangement uses TRBV3-1 and TRBJ2-1; TRBD2 matches at 9 bases. V was pared by 0 bases and J by 4 bases, with 4 bases of the junction left unmatched. Looked up from germline, CDR1 is LGHDT and CDR2 is YNNKEL (reference sequence). CDR3 length: 16 amino acids. As DNA, the CDR3 is TGTGCCAGCAGCCAAGATCGACTAGCGGCTTACAATGAGCAGTTCTTC. Translating it yields CASSQDRLAAYNEQFF.